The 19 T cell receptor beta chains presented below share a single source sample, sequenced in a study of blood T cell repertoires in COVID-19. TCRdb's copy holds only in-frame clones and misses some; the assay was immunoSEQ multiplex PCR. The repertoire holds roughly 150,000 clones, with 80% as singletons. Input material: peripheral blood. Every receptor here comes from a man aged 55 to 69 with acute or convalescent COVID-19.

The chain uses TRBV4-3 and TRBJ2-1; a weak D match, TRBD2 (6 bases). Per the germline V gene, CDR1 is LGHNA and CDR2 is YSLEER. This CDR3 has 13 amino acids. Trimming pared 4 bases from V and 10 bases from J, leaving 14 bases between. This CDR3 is CASSPRRGPEQFF. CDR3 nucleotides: TGCGCCAGCAGCCCACGGAGGGGACCAGAGCAGTTCTTC.

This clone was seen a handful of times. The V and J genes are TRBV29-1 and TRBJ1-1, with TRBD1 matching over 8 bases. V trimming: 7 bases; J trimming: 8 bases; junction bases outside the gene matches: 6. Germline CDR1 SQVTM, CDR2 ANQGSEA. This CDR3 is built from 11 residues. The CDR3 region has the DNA TGCAGCGCTAACAGGGGGGTGGAAGCTTTCTTT. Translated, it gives CSANRGVEAFF.

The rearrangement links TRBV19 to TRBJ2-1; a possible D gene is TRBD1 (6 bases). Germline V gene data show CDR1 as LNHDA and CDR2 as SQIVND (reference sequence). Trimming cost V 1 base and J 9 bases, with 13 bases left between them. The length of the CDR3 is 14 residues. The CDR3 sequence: CASSIGPKGGEQFF. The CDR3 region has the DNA TGTGCCAGTAGTATAGGACCAAAAGGGGGTGAGCAGTTCTTC.

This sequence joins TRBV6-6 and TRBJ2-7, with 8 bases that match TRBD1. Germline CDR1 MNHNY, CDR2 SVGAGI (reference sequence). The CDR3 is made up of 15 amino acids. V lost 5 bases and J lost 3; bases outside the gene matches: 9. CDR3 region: CASSTTGQGFYEQYF. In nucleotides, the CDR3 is TGTGCCAGCAGTACTACCGGACAGGGATTCTACGAGCAGTACTTC.

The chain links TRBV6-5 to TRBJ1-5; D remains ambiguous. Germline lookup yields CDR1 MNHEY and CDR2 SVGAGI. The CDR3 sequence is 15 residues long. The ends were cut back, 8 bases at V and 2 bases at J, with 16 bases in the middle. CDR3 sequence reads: CASSESLEGNQPQHF. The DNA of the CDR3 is TGTGCCAGCTCCGAAAGTTTAGAGGGCAATCAGCCCCAGCATTTT.

The CDR3 DNA sequence: TGCAGCGTTGGGGGCAGGGGTGACTATGGCTACACCTTC. Its protein is CSVGGRGDYGYTF. This chain links TRBV29-1 with TRBJ1-2, with a weak D call TRBD1 (6 bases). Between the trimmed V and J ends, which lost 4 bases and 3 bases, there was a span of 12 bases. Per germline, CDR1 SQVTM and CDR2 ANQGSEA. The CDR3 is 13 residues long. The full variable domain, completed using reference TRBV29-1 and TRBJ1-2, is SAVISQKPSRDICQRGTSLTIQCQVDSQVTMMFWYRQQPGQSLTLIATANQGSEATYESGFVIDKFPISRPNLTFSTLTVSNMSPEDSSIYLCSVGGRGDYGYTFGSGTRLTVV.

The CDR3 nucleotides are TGTGCCAGTAGTATAGAGGCGGCAGGGCCGCAGCCCCAGCATTTT. The encoded protein is CASSIEAAGPQPQHF. The chain carries TRBV19 and TRBJ1-5; the D gene is possibly TRBD1 (5 bases). Deletions cut 0 bases from V and 7 bases from J, with 13 bases between. Germline V CDR1 and CDR2: LNHDA, SQIVND (reference sequence). CDR3 length equals 15 residues.

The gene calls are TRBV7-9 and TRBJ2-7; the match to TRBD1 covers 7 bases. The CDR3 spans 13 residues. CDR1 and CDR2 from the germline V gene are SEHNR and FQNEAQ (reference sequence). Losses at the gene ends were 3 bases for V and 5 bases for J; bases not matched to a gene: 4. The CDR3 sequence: CASSLEGGHEQYF. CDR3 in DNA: TGTGCCAGCAGCTTGGAAGGGGGCCACGAGCAGTACTTC.

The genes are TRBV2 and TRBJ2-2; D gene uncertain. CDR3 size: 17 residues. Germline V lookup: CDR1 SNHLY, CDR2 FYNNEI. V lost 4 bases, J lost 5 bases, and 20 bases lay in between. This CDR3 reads CASSVPSLALQTGELFF. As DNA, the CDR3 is TGTGCCAGCAGTGTACCGAGTCTGGCACTACAAACCGGGGAGCTGTTTTTT.

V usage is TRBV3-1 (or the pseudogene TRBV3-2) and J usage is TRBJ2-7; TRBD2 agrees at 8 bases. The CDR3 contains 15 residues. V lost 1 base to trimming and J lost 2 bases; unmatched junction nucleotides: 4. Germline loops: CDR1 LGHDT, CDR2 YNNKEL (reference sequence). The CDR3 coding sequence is TGTGCCAGCAGCCAAGGAACTAGCGGAGCCTACGAGCAGTACTTC. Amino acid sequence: CASSQGTSGAYEQYF.

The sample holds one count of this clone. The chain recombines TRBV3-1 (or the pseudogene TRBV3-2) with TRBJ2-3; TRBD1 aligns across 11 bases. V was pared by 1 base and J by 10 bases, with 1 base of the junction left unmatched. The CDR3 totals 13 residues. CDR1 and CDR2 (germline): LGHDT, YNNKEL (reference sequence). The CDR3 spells CASSQGDRGAQYF. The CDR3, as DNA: TGTGCCAGCAGCCAAGGGGACAGGGGGGCGCAGTATTTT.

CDR3 nucleotide sequence: TGCGCCAGCAGCCCGGGACAGGGGGCGGGTGAGCAGTACTTC. This gives the protein CASSPGQGAGEQYF. V gene TRBV5-1 combines with J gene TRBJ2-7, with 12 positions matching TRBD1. The CDR3 has 14 amino acids. The ends lost 4 bases at V and 7 bases at J; junction bases unmatched: 6. CDR1 and CDR2 (germline): SGHRS, YFSETQ.

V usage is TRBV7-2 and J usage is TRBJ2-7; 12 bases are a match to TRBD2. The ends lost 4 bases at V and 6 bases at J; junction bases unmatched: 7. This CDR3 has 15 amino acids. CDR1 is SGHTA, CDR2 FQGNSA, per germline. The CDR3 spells CASSSSLAGGPEQYF. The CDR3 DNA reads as TGTGCCAGCAGCTCCAGTCTAGCGGGAGGGCCCGAGCAGTACTTC.

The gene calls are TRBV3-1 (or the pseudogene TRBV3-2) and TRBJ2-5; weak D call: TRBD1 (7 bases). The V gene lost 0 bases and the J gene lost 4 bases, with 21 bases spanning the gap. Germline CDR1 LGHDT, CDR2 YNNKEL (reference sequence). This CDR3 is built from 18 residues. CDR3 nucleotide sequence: TGTGCCAGCAGCCAAGATCCGAGACAGGGAGGTTACGGAGAGACCCAGTACTTC. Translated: CASSQDPRQGGYGETQYF.

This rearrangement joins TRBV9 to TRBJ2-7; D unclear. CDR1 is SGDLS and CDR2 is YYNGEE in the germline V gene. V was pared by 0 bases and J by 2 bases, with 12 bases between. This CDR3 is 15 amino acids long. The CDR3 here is CASSVEIAPTYEQYF. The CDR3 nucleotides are TGTGCCAGCAGCGTAGAAATTGCGCCAACCTACGAGCAGTACTTC.

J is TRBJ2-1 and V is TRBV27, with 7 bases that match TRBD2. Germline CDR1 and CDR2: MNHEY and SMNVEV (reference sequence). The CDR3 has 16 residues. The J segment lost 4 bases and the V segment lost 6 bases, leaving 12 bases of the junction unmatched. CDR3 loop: CASSSVGAGEYNEQFF. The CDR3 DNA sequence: TGTGCCAGCAGCTCAGTAGGGGCGGGGGAATACAATGAGCAGTTCTTC.

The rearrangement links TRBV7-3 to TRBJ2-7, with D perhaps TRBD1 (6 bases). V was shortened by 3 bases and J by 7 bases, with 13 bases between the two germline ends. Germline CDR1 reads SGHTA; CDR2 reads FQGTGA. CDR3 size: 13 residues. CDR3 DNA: TGTGCCAGCAGCTTGACAGGTGCAGGAGAGCAGTACTTC. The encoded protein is CASSLTGAGEQYF.

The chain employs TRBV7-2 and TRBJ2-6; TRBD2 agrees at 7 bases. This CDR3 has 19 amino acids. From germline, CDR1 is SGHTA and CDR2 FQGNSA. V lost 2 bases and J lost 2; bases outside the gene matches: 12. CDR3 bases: TGTGCCAGCAGCTTACTTGGGGGAGGGTTAAAGGCTGGGGCCAACGTCCTGACTTTC. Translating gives CASSLLGGGLKAGANVLTF.

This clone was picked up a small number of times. This CDR3 reads CASSIITGDYGYTF. CDR3 in DNA: TGTGCCAGTAGTATCATCACAGGGGATTATGGCTACACCTTC. The chain links TRBV19 to TRBJ1-2; 7 bases match TRBD1. Germline CDR1 is LNHDA and CDR2 is SQIVND (reference sequence). V lost 3 bases to trimming and J lost 5 bases; unmatched junction nucleotides: 6. The CDR3 is 14 amino acids.